The clone carrying this T cell receptor beta chain was seen a few times. TCRdb itself ran the RT-PCR reads through MiXCR, one entry per CDR3 protein. Here the sample spans 650,000 to 800,000 distinct CDR3 sequences, approximately 14% being singletons. The CDR3 has 13 amino acids. CDR1 is DFQATT, CDR2 SNEGSKA, per germline (reference sequence). Trimming removed 4 bases from V and 2 bases from J, with 12 bases in between. J is TRBJ2-7 and V is TRBV20-1, with D perhaps TRBD1 (6 bases). The material sequenced was memory CD4+ T cells from blood. This clonotype was obtained from a female donor in good health, serving as a healthy control. CDR3: CSATPDSPYEQYF. CDR3 DNA: TGCAGTGCTACACCGGACAGTCCCTACGAGCAGTACTTC.